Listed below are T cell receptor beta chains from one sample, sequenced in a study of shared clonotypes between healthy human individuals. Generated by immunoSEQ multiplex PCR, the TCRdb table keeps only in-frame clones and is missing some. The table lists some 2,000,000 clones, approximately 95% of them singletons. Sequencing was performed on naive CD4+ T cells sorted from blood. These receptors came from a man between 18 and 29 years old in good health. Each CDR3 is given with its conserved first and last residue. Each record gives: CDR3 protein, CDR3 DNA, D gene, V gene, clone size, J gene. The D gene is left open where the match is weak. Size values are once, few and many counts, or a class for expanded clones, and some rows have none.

cdr3_aa: CASSFGRGKDNEQFF
cdr3_nt: TGTGCCAGCAGCTTTGGACGGGGGAAGGACAATGAGCAGTTCTTC
d_call: NA
v_call: TRBV5-4
clone_size: NA
j_call: TRBJ2-1

cdr3_aa: CASSLGQGGEQYF
cdr3_nt: TGCGCCAGCAGCCTGGGACAGGGAGGCGAGCAGTACTTC
d_call: TRBD1
v_call: TRBV5-1
clone_size: NA
j_call: TRBJ2-7

cdr3_aa: CASSDEGGTNEKLFF
cdr3_nt: TGTGCCAGCAGTGATGAAGGGGGAACTAATGAAAAACTGTTTTTT
d_call: NA
v_call: TRBV2
clone_size: NA
j_call: TRBJ1-4

cdr3_aa: CASSFRAGLNTEAFF
cdr3_nt: TGTGCCAGCAGTTTCCGCGCAGGGCTGAACACTGAAGCTTTCTTT
d_call: NA
v_call: TRBV27
clone_size: NA
j_call: TRBJ1-1

cdr3_aa: CAGGRMAPYEQYF
cdr3_nt: TGTGCTGGGGGCCGGATGGCCCCCTACGAGCAGTACTTC
d_call: NA
v_call: TRBV30
clone_size: NA
j_call: TRBJ2-7

cdr3_aa: CASSPDGEPYGYTF
cdr3_nt: TGTGCCAGCTCACCCGACGGGGAACCGTATGGCTACACCTTC
d_call: NA
v_call: TRBV18
clone_size: NA
j_call: TRBJ1-2

cdr3_aa: CSAETSIPQYF
cdr3_nt: TGCAGTGCTGAAACTAGTATTCCGCAGTATTTT
d_call: NA
v_call: TRBV20-1
clone_size: NA
j_call: TRBJ2-3

cdr3_aa: CASSLEGFGNSPLHF
cdr3_nt: TGCGCCAGCAGCTTGGAGGGGTTCGGGAATTCACCCCTCCACTTT
d_call: NA
v_call: TRBV5-1
clone_size: NA
j_call: TRBJ1-6

cdr3_aa: CASRWQYTDTQYF
cdr3_nt: TGTGCCAGCCGTTGGCAGTACACAGATACGCAGTATTTT
d_call: NA
v_call: TRBV6-1
clone_size: NA
j_call: TRBJ2-3

cdr3_aa: CASRVGGGNTEAFF
cdr3_nt: TGCGCCAGCAGAGTCGGGGGAGGGAACACTGAAGCTTTCTTT
d_call: NA
v_call: TRBV10-1
clone_size: NA
j_call: TRBJ1-1

cdr3_aa: CASSTDRGQETQYF
cdr3_nt: TGCGCCAGCAGCACCGACAGGGGGCAAGAGACCCAGTACTTC
d_call: TRBD1
v_call: TRBV5-1
clone_size: once
j_call: TRBJ2-5

cdr3_aa: CASSVLLAEHEQFF
cdr3_nt: TGTGCCAGCAGCGTTCTTTTAGCGGAGCATGAGCAGTTCTTC
d_call: NA
v_call: TRBV9
clone_size: NA
j_call: TRBJ2-1

cdr3_aa: CASSGAGGSGEQYF
cdr3_nt: TGTGCCAGCAGTGGCGCGGGAGGTTCCGGCGAGCAGTACTTC
d_call: TRBD2
v_call: TRBV6-1
clone_size: NA
j_call: TRBJ2-7

cdr3_aa: CASRGDWIETQYF
cdr3_nt: TGTGCCAGTAGGGGGGACTGGATAGAGACCCAGTACTTC
d_call: NA
v_call: TRBV19
clone_size: NA
j_call: TRBJ2-5

cdr3_aa: CASSPLPSGNTIYF
cdr3_nt: TGTGCCAGCAGCCCTCTGCCCTCTGGAAACACCATATATTTT
d_call: NA
v_call: TRBV25-1
clone_size: NA
j_call: TRBJ1-3

cdr3_aa: CASRRLAGAKNIQYF
cdr3_nt: TGTGCCAGCCGAAGACTAGCGGGGGCCAAAAACATTCAGTACTTC
d_call: TRBD2
v_call: TRBV11-2
clone_size: NA
j_call: TRBJ2-4

cdr3_aa: CASSPLAGGLGEQYF
cdr3_nt: TGTGCCAGCAGCCCTCTGGCGGGGGGGCTTGGCGAGCAGTACTTC
d_call: TRBD2
v_call: TRBV9
clone_size: NA
j_call: TRBJ2-7

cdr3_aa: CASSVTGSYNSPLHF
cdr3_nt: TGTGCCAGCAGCGTCACAGGGTCCTATAATTCACCCCTCCACTTT
d_call: NA
v_call: TRBV2
clone_size: NA
j_call: TRBJ1-6

cdr3_aa: CASTTPTGGITDTQYF
cdr3_nt: TGTGCCAGCACCACCCCGACAGGGGGCATCACAGATACGCAGTATTTT
d_call: TRBD1
v_call: TRBV28
clone_size: NA
j_call: TRBJ2-3

cdr3_aa: CASSPTGGELFF
cdr3_nt: TGTGCCAGCAGCCCTACAGGGGGGGAGCTGTTTTTT
d_call: NA
v_call: TRBV11-3
clone_size: NA
j_call: TRBJ2-2

cdr3_aa: CSVETGYSPYGYTF
cdr3_nt: TGCAGCGTTGAAACCGGATATTCCCCCTATGGCTACACCTTC
d_call: NA
v_call: TRBV29-1
clone_size: NA
j_call: TRBJ1-2

cdr3_aa: CASSLSGITEAFF
cdr3_nt: TGTGCCAGCAGTTTAAGTGGTATCACTGAAGCTTTCTTT
d_call: NA
v_call: TRBV7-9
clone_size: NA
j_call: TRBJ1-1

cdr3_aa: CASSWSRQGGYGYTF
cdr3_nt: TGTGCCAGCAGCTGGAGCCGACAGGGAGGGTATGGCTACACCTTC
d_call: TRBD1
v_call: TRBV5-6
clone_size: NA
j_call: TRBJ1-2

cdr3_aa: CASSPGQGGTGELFF
cdr3_nt: TGCGCCAGCAGCCCCGGACAGGGTGGCACCGGGGAGCTGTTTTTT
d_call: TRBD1
v_call: TRBV10-2
clone_size: NA
j_call: TRBJ2-2

cdr3_aa: CASSPPGLAGYNEQFF
cdr3_nt: TGTGCCAGCAGTCCCCCGGGACTAGCGGGGTACAATGAGCAGTTCTTC
d_call: TRBD2
v_call: TRBV6-6
clone_size: NA
j_call: TRBJ2-1

cdr3_aa: CSVAPRLYNEQFF
cdr3_nt: TGCAGCGTTGCACCCCGACTTTACAATGAGCAGTTCTTC
d_call: NA
v_call: TRBV29-1
clone_size: NA
j_call: TRBJ2-1

cdr3_aa: CASSSFWTAAYEQYF
cdr3_nt: TGTGCCAGCAGTTCCTTTTGGACGGCGGCCTACGAGCAGTACTTC
d_call: NA
v_call: TRBV28
clone_size: NA
j_call: TRBJ2-7

cdr3_aa: CAQGLSGNTIYF
cdr3_nt: TGTGCCCAGGGTCTCTCTGGAAACACCATATATTTT
d_call: NA
v_call: TRBV30
clone_size: once
j_call: TRBJ1-3

cdr3_aa: CASSTQGTETQYF
cdr3_nt: TGCGCCAGCAGCACCCAGGGTACGGAGACCCAGTACTTC
d_call: NA
v_call: TRBV5-1
clone_size: NA
j_call: TRBJ2-5

cdr3_aa: CASSSGTRAYEQYF
cdr3_nt: TGTGCCAGCAGCTCCGGGACAAGGGCCTACGAGCAGTACTTC
d_call: NA
v_call: TRBV27
clone_size: NA
j_call: TRBJ2-7

cdr3_aa: CASRVQGAGDYEQYF
cdr3_nt: TGTGCCAGCAGAGTACAGGGGGCTGGGGACTACGAGCAGTACTTC
d_call: TRBD1
v_call: TRBV2
clone_size: NA
j_call: TRBJ2-7

cdr3_aa: CASSDLWIGSTGELFF
cdr3_nt: TGTGCCAGCAGTGACCTCTGGATAGGGAGCACCGGGGAGCTGTTTTTT
d_call: NA
v_call: TRBV25-1
clone_size: NA
j_call: TRBJ2-2

cdr3_aa: CASSQGRGIRPQHF
cdr3_nt: TGTGCCAGCAGCCAGGGACGGGGGATCAGGCCCCAGCATTTT
d_call: NA
v_call: TRBV5-6
clone_size: NA
j_call: TRBJ1-5

cdr3_aa: CASSVTTGLSEKLFF
cdr3_nt: TGTGCCAGCAGCGTAACCACAGGGTTGAGTGAAAAACTGTTTTTT
d_call: NA
v_call: TRBV9
clone_size: NA
j_call: TRBJ1-4

cdr3_aa: CASSQRQTNTGELFF
cdr3_nt: TGTGCCAGCAGTCAACGACAGACGAACACCGGGGAGCTGTTTTTT
d_call: NA
v_call: TRBV7-2
clone_size: NA
j_call: TRBJ2-2

cdr3_aa: CASSYGPGPYEQYF
cdr3_nt: TGTGCCAGCAGTTACGGTCCTGGGCCCTACGAGCAGTACTTC
d_call: NA
v_call: TRBV6-5
clone_size: NA
j_call: TRBJ2-7

cdr3_aa: CASSEGQRKKLFF
cdr3_nt: TGTGCCAGCAGCGAAGGACAAAGGAAAAAACTGTTTTTT
d_call: NA
v_call: TRBV9
clone_size: NA
j_call: TRBJ1-4

cdr3_aa: CAWGLDYEQYF
cdr3_nt: TGTGCCTGGGGCTTAGACTACGAGCAGTACTTC
d_call: NA
v_call: TRBV30
clone_size: NA
j_call: TRBJ2-7

cdr3_aa: CASSLSGSEGYTF
cdr3_nt: TGTGCCAGCAGCTTATCAGGGTCTGAAGGCTACACCTTC
d_call: NA
v_call: TRBV7-3
clone_size: NA
j_call: TRBJ1-2

cdr3_aa: CASSLSGGGVETQYF
cdr3_nt: TGCGCCAGCAGCTTGTCCGGGGGAGGTGTGGAGACCCAGTACTTC
d_call: NA
v_call: TRBV5-1
clone_size: NA
j_call: TRBJ2-5

cdr3_aa: CASSGRGDAYEQYF
cdr3_nt: TGTGCCAGCAGCGGTCGTGGGGACGCCTACGAGCAGTACTTC
d_call: NA
v_call: TRBV9
clone_size: NA
j_call: TRBJ2-7

cdr3_aa: CASSLGEVGELFF
cdr3_nt: TGTGCCAGCAGCTTAGGGGAGGTCGGGGAGCTGTTTTTT
d_call: NA
v_call: TRBV11-2
clone_size: NA
j_call: TRBJ2-2

cdr3_aa: CASSASASTDTQYF
cdr3_nt: TGTGCCAGCAGTGCGAGCGCTAGCACAGATACGCAGTATTTT
d_call: NA
v_call: TRBV2
clone_size: NA
j_call: TRBJ2-3

cdr3_aa: CASSAKTDTQYF
cdr3_nt: TGCGCCAGTTCGGCAAAAACAGATACGCAGTATTTT
d_call: NA
v_call: TRBV5-1
clone_size: NA
j_call: TRBJ2-3

cdr3_aa: CASGDRGVSPLHF
cdr3_nt: TGTGCCAGCGGGGACAGGGGTGTCTCACCCCTCCACTTT
d_call: TRBD1
v_call: TRBV6-1
clone_size: NA
j_call: TRBJ1-6

cdr3_aa: CASTHQGKTNEKLFF
cdr3_nt: TGTGCCAGCACCCACCAGGGGAAAACTAATGAAAAACTGTTTTTT
d_call: NA
v_call: TRBV28
clone_size: NA
j_call: TRBJ1-4

cdr3_aa: CASSKGPAGTSYEQYF
cdr3_nt: TGTGCCAGTAGTAAGGGCCCAGCGGGCACTAGCTACGAGCAGTACTTC
d_call: NA
v_call: TRBV19
clone_size: NA
j_call: TRBJ2-7

cdr3_aa: CASGPTGSGNTIYF
cdr3_nt: TGTGCTAGTGGGCCCACAGGGTCTGGAAACACCATATATTTT
d_call: NA
v_call: TRBV12-5
clone_size: NA
j_call: TRBJ1-3

cdr3_aa: CASSFRGVDTGELFF
cdr3_nt: TGTGCCAGCAGTTTCCGGGGAGTAGATACCGGGGAGCTGTTTTTT
d_call: NA
v_call: TRBV27
clone_size: NA
j_call: TRBJ2-2

cdr3_aa: CASRPMTGIYGYTF
cdr3_nt: TGTGCCAGCAGACCAATGACAGGGATTTATGGCTACACCTTC
d_call: TRBD1
v_call: TRBV6-5
clone_size: NA
j_call: TRBJ1-2

cdr3_aa: CVSSRVMWNTEAFF
cdr3_nt: TGCGTGTCCAGTCGAGTTATGTGGAACACTGAAGCTTTCTTT
d_call: NA
v_call: TRBV6-5
clone_size: NA
j_call: TRBJ1-1

cdr3_aa: CASSYSSFPTQYF
cdr3_nt: TGTGCCAGCAGTTACAGTTCTTTTCCGACCCAGTACTTC
d_call: NA
v_call: TRBV6-6
clone_size: NA
j_call: TRBJ2-5